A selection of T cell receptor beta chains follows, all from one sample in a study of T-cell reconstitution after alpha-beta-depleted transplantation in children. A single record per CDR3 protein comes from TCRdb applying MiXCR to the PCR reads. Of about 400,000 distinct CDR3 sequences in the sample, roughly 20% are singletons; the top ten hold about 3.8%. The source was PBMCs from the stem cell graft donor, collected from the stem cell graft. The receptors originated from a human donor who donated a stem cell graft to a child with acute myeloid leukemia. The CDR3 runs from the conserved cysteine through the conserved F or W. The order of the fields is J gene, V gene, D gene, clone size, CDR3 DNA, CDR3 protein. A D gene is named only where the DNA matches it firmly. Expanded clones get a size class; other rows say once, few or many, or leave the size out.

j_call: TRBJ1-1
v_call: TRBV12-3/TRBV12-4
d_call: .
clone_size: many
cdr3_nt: TGTGCCAGCAGTCTGGCGGGGAACACTGAAGCTTTCTTT
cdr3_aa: CASSLAGNTEAFF

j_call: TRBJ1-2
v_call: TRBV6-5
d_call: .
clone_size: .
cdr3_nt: TGTGCCGGCGGCAACAGGGAACAAGGCTACACCTTC
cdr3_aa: CAGGNREQGYTF

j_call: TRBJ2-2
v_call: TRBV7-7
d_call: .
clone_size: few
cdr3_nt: TGTGCTAGCAGCTTCCGGCCCGGGGAGCTGTTTTTT
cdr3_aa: CASSFRPGELFF

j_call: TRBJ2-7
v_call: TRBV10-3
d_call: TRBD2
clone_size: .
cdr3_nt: TGTGCCATCAGTGAGTCTCTGGGACTAGCCTACGAGCAGTACTTC
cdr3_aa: CAISESLGLAYEQYF

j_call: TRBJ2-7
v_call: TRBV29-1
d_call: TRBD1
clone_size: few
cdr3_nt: TGCAGCGTTTCGACAGGGCGGACCTACGAGCAGTACTTC
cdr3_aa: CSVSTGRTYEQYF

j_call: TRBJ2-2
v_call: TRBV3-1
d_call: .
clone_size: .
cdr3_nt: TGTGCCAGCAAGTCGAACACCGGGGAGCTGTTTTTT
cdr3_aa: CASKSNTGELFF

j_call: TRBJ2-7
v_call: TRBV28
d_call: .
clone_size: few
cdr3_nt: TGTGCCAGCGGTCCGAGACTAGGCAGCTACGAGCAGTACTTC
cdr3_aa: CASGPRLGSYEQYF

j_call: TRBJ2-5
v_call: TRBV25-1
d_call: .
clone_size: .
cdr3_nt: TGTGCCAGCAGTGAGCCAGGGTCGGGGAAGACCCAGTACTTC
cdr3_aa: CASSEPGSGKTQYF

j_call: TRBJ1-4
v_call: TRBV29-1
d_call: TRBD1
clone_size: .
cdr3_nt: TGCAGCGGGAGGTCAGGGGGTGAAAAACTGTTTTTT
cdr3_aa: CSGRSGGEKLFF

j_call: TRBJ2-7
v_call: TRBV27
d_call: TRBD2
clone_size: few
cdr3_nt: TGTGCCAGCAGTTTCACTAGCGGGAGACACGAGCAGTACTTC
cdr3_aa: CASSFTSGRHEQYF

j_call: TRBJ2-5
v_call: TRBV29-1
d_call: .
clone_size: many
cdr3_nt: TGCAGCGTCCATCTGGCGCTAGCGCCGTACCAAGAGACCCAGTACTTC
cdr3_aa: CSVHLALAPYQETQYF

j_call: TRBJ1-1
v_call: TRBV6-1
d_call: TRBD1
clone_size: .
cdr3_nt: TGTGCCAGCAGTCCCAAACCGGGACAGGGACTGGGGGACACTGAAGCTTTCTTT
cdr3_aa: CASSPKPGQGLGDTEAFF

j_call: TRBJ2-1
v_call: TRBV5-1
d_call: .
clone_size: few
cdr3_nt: TGCGCCAGCAGCTTGGCCGGCGGACCGCATGACAATGAGCAGTTCTTC
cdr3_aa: CASSLAGGPHDNEQFF

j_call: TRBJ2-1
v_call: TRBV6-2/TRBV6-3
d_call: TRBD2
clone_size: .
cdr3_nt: TGTGCCAGCAGTCACGGGACTAGGCTCATGTCTACCTACAATGAGCAGTTCTTC
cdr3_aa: CASSHGTRLMSTYNEQFF

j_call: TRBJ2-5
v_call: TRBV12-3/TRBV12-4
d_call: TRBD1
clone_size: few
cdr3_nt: TGTGCCAGCACCGGGACAGACGGGGAGACCCAGTACTTC
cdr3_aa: CASTGTDGETQYF

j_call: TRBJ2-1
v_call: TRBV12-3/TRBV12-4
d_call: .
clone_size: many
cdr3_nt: TGTGCCAGCGCGGGGCCCGGGCGTGGTAATGAGCAGTTCTTC
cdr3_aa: CASAGPGRGNEQFF

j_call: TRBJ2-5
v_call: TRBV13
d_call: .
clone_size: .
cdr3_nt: TGTGCCAGCAGCTACGAAGCCCAAGAGACCCAGTACTTC
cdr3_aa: CASSYEAQETQYF

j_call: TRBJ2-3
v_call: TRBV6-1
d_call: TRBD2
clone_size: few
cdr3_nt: TGTGCCAGCAGCTGGAGCGGGGCTAGCACAGATACGCAGTATTTT
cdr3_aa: CASSWSGASTDTQYF

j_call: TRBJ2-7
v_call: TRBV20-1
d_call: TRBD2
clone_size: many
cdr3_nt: TGCAGTGCTACGTTTAGCGGGGAGGTCTACGAGCAGTACTTC
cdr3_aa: CSATFSGEVYEQYF

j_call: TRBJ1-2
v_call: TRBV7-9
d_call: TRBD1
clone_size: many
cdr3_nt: TGTGCCAGCAGCAGACAGGGTTCGGATTATGGCTACACCTTC
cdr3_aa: CASSRQGSDYGYTF

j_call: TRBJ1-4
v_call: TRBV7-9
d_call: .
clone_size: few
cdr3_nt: TGTGCCAGCAGCTATTTTGCAAACTACTGGACAGTAGGAAATGAAAAACTGTTTTTT
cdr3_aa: CASSYFANYWTVGNEKLFF

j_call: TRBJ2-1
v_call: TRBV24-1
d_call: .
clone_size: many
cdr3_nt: TGTGCCACCGTGGGGGGGGCCCAAAACAATGAGCAGTTCTTC
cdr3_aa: CATVGGAQNNEQFF

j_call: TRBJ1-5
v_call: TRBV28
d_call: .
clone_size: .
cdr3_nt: TGTGCCAGCAGACCGGGCTACAATCAGCCCCAGCATTTT
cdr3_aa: CASRPGYNQPQHF

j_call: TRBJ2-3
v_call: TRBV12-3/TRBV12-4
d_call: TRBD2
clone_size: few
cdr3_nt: TGTGCCAGCATGGCGGGAGTCTCAGATACGCAGTATTTT
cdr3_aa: CASMAGVSDTQYF

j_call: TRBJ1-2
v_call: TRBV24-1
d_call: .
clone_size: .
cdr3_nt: TGTGCCACCAGTGAATCGGATTTCTATGGCTACACCTTC
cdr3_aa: CATSESDFYGYTF

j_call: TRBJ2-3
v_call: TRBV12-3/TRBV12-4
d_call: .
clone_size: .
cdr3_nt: TGTGCCAGCAGTTTCGGGCCCACAGATACGCAGTATTTT
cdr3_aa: CASSFGPTDTQYF

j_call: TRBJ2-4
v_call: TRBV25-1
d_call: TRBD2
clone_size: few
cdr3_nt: TGTGCCAGCAGCGAATCAGCGGGAGGGCCGGGTGAAAACATTCAGTACTTC
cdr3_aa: CASSESAGGPGENIQYF

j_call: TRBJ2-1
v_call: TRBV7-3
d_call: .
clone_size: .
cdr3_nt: TGTGCCAGCAGCCTCGGCTCCCCCGGCTACAATGAGCAGTTCTTC
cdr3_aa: CASSLGSPGYNEQFF

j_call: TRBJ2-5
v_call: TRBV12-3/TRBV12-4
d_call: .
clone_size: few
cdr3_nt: TGTGCCAGCAATAAATGGAGCGGAGAGACCCAGTACTTC
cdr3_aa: CASNKWSGETQYF

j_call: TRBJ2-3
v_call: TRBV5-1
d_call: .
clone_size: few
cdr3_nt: TGCGCCAGCAGCTTGGCCCGGGGCAGGGGCACAGATACGCAGTATTTT
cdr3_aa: CASSLARGRGTDTQYF

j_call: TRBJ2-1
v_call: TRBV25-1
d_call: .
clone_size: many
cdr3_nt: TGTGCCAGCAGTGAAACAGGTCCCCTAGGATGGAATGAGCAGTTCTTC
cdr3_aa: CASSETGPLGWNEQFF

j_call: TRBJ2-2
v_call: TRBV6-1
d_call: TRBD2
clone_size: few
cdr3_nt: TGTGCCAGCTTGGGGACTAGCGGAGTCACCGGGGAGCTGTTTTTT
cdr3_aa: CASLGTSGVTGELFF

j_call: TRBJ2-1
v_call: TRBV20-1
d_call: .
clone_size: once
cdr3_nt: TGCAGTGCTAGAGATCTCGGGGCCTCCTACAATGAGCAGTTCTTC
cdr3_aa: CSARDLGASYNEQFF

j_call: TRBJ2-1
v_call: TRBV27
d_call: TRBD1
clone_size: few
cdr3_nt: TGTGCCAGCAGTTTGACAGGGATTGAGCAGTTCTTC
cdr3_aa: CASSLTGIEQFF

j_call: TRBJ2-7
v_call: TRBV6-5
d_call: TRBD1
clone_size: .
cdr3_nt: TGTGCCAGCAGTTACGCAGGGACAGGTGATTACGAGCAGTACTTC
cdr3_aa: CASSYAGTGDYEQYF

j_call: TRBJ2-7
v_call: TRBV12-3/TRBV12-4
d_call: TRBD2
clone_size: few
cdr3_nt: TGTGCCAGCAGTTATGTCCGGACTAGCGGCTCCTACGAGCAGTACTTC
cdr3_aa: CASSYVRTSGSYEQYF

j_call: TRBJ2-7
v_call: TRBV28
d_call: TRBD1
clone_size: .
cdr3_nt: TGTGCCAGCATACCCCAGGGGGCCTACGAGCAGTACTTC
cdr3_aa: CASIPQGAYEQYF

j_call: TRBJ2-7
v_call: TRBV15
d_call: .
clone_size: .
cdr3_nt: TGTGCCACCAGCATAGGACGGCTAAACTCCTACGAGCAGTACTTC
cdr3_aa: CATSIGRLNSYEQYF

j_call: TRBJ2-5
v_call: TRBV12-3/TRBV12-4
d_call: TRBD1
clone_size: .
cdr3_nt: TGTGCCAGCAGTTTAGAGGGGGCCCAAGAGACCCAGTACTTC
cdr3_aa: CASSLEGAQETQYF

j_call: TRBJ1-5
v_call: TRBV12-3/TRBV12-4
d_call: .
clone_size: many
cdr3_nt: TGTGCCAGCAGTTTAGAGGGAAACAATCAGCCCCAGCATTTT
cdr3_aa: CASSLEGNNQPQHF

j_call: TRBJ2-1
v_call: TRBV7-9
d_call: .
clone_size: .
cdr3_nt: TGTGCCAGCAGTGAGACCGGGGAGCAGTTCTTC
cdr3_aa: CASSETGEQFF

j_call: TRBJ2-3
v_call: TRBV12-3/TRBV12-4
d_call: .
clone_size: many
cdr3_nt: TGTGCCAGCCGAATCAGGTCCACAGATACGCAGTATTTT
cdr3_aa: CASRIRSTDTQYF

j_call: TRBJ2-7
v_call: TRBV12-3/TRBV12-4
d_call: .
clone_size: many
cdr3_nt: TGTGCCAGCAGTTTACAAGTCTCCTACGAGCAGTACTTC
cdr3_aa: CASSLQVSYEQYF

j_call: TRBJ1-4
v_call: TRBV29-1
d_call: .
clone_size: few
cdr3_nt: TGCAGCGGTGGTTTCGGGGGGCGTCACGAAAAACTGTTTTTT
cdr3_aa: CSGGFGGRHEKLFF

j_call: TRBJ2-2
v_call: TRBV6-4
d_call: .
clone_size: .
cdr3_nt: TGTGCCAGCAGTGACTCGGGGGAGAACGGGGAGCTGTTTTTT
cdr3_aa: CASSDSGENGELFF

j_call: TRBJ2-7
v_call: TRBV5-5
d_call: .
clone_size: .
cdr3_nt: TGTGCCAGCAGCTTGATGGTATTGGGTAATGGACAGCTGCAACGGTGG
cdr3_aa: CASSLMVLGNGQLQRW

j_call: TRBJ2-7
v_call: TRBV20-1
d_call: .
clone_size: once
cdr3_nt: TGCAGTGCTAGAGATCTAAGAGGGAGTGGGTACGAGCAGTACTTC
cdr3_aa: CSARDLRGSGYEQYF

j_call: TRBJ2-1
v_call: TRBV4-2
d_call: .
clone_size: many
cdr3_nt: TGTGCCAGCAGCCAAGATGAAAGTTACAATGAGCAGTTCTTC
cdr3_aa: CASSQDESYNEQFF

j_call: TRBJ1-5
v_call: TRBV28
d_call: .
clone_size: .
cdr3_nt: TGTGCCAGCAGTTTGCCAGGGGACGGCAGCAATCAGCCCCAGCATTTT
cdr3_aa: CASSLPGDGSNQPQHF

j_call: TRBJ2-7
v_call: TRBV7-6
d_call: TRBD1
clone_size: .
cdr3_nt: TGTGCCAGCAGCTTATACCAGGGGGCCGTCAACGAGCAGTACTTC
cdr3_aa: CASSLYQGAVNEQYF

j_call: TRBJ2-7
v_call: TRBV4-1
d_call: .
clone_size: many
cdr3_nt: TGCGCCAGCAGCCAACAGTATATCGGCGCCGCCTCCTACGAGCAGTACTTC
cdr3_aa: CASSQQYIGAASYEQYF

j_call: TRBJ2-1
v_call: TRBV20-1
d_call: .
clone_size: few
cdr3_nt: TGCAGTGCTAGGAGGTTGGCGGAGGGGGGCTCCTACAATGAGCAGTTCTTC
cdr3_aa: CSARRLAEGGSYNEQFF

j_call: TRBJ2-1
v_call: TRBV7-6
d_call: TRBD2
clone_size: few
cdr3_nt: TGTGCCAGCAGTCGAGGGACTAGCGGTAGCTCCTACAATGAGCAGTTCTTC
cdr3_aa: CASSRGTSGSSYNEQFF

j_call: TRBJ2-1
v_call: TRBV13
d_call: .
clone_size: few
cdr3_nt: TGTGCCAGCAGTTCATATCCATGGGGGTCCCAATCCTACAATGAGCAGTTCTTC
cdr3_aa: CASSSYPWGSQSYNEQFF

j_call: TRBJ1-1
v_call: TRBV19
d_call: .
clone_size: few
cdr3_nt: TGTGCCAGTAATACTATCCGGGTGGTGAACACTGAAGCTTTCTTT
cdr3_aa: CASNTIRVVNTEAFF

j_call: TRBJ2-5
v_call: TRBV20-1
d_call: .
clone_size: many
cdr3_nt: TGCAGTGCTAGAGAGGTGGAGACCCAGTACTTC
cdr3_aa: CSAREVETQYF